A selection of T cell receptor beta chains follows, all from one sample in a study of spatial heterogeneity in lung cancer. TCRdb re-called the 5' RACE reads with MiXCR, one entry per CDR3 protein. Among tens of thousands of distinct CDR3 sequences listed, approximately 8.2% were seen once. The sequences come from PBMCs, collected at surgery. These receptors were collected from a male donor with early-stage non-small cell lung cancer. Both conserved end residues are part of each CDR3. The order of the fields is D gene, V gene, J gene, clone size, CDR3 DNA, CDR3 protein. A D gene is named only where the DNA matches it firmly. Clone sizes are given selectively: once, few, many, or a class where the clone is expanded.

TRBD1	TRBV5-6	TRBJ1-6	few	TGTGCCAGCAGCGAGGGGACAGGAGCTTATAATTCACCCCTCCACTTT	CASSEGTGAYNSPLHF
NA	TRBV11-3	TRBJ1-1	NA	TGTGCCAGCAGCCCGGGGGCCATGAACACTGAAGCTTTCTTT	CASSPGAMNTEAFF
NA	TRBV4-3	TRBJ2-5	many	TGCGCCAGCAGCCAAGATGGGCGGCAGGGGCCGTCGGGGACCCAGTACTTC	CASSQDGRQGPSGTQYF
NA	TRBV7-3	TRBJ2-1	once	TGTGCCAGCAAGGACCCCAGCTCCTACAATGAGCAGTTCTTC	CASKDPSSYNEQFF
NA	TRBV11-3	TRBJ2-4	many	TGTGCCAGCAGCGTAGGCCCGGGGAAGATTCAGTACTTC	CASSVGPGKIQYF
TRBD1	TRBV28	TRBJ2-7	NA	TGTGCCAGCTTCGACAGGGGAGCCCACGAGCAGTACTTC	CASFDRGAHEQYF
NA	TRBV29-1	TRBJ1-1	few	TGCAGCGTTCGTGATACAGGGTCGGACACTGAAGCTTTCTTT	CSVRDTGSDTEAFF
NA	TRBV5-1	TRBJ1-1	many	TGCGCCAGCAGCTTGGATTGGGGAACTGAAGCTTTCTTT	CASSLDWGTEAFF
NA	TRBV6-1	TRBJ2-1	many	TGTGCCAGCAGAACGGCCTCCTACAATGAGCAGTTCTTC	CASRTASYNEQFF
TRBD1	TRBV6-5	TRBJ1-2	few	TGTGCCAGCAGTCTCCTAGGCGGGCAGGGGGTCGAGAACACCTTC	CASSLLGGQGVENTF
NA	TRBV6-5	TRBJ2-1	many	TGTGCCAGCACGAGAGGGCCGGCCAATGAGCAGTTCTTC	CASTRGPANEQFF
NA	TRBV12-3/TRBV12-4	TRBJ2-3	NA	TGTGCCAGCAGCCGCGCGAGCGGCGTGATCACAGATACGCAGTATTTT	CASSRASGVITDTQYF